These T cell receptor beta chains were read from a single sample in a study of cytomegalovirus exposure and HLA in healthy donors. Assay: immunoSEQ multiplex PCR; the TCRdb copy retains only in-frame clones and omits some. The sample lists about 100,000 clones, 70% to 80% occurring once. The sequencing input was PBMCs. The receptors come from a man in his forties or fifties in good health and CMV-seropositive. Each CDR3 is given with its conserved first and last residue. The order of the fields is clone size, D gene, V gene, J gene, CDR3 DNA, CDR3 protein. D genes are given only for firm matches. Size values are once, few and many counts, or a class for expanded clones, and some rows have none.

.	TRBD2	TRBV5-1	TRBJ2-1	TGCGCCAGCAGCCCGACTAGCGGGAGCGATGAGCAGTTCTTC	CASSPTSGSDEQFF
.	TRBD1	TRBV2	TRBJ2-7	TGTGCCAGCAGTGATACAGGGGGCAACCACGAGCAGTACTTC	CASSDTGGNHEQYF
.	TRBD2	TRBV5-1	TRBJ2-1	TGCGCCAGCAGCTTAGCGGGAGGTGTTTACAATGAGCAGTTCTTC	CASSLAGGVYNEQFF
.	.	TRBV20-1	TRBJ2-5	TGCAGTGCTGACAAAGAGACCCAGTACTTC	CSADKETQYF
once	TRBD1	TRBV5-4	TRBJ2-2	TGTGCCAGCAGCCCCCGGACAGGGGTGAACACCGGGGAGCTGTTTTTT	CASSPRTGVNTGELFF
.	TRBD2	TRBV9	TRBJ2-5	TGTGCCAGCAGCACCAGACTAGCGGGGGGGTTGGAGACCCAGTACTTC	CASSTRLAGGLETQYF
.	TRBD1	TRBV5-4	TRBJ1-2	TGTGCCAGCAGCTTGGACAGGGGGACTAACTATGGCTACACCTTC	CASSLDRGTNYGYTF
few	TRBD1	TRBV6-6	TRBJ2-1	TGTGCCAGCAGCTCTACCCGACAGGGTGCCAATGAGCAGTTCTTC	CASSSTRQGANEQFF
few	TRBD1	TRBV2	TRBJ2-3	TGTGCCAGCAGTGAAAGACAGGGCGCAGATACGCAGTATTTT	CASSERQGADTQYF
once	.	TRBV5-1	TRBJ2-5	TGCGCCAGCAGCTTGGCATTTGAAGAGACCCAGTACTTC	CASSLAFEETQYF